Listed below are T cell receptor beta chains from one sample, sequenced in a study of shared clonotypes between healthy human individuals. The repertoire was sequenced with immunoSEQ multiplex PCR; TCRdb's copy has only in-frame clones and lacks some. The sample lists roughly 680,000 clones, 72% occurring once. Input material: memory CD4+ T cells sorted from blood. The receptors come from a woman in her thirties in good health. CDR3s include the opening cysteine and the closing phenylalanine or tryptophan. A D gene is named only where the DNA matches it firmly. Clone size is given for some rows only: seen once, a few or many times, or a class if the clone is expanded.

clone size: -
V gene: TRBV27
D gene: TRBD2
J gene: TRBJ2-1
CDR3 DNA: TGTGCCAGCAGTTTATCCTGGACTAGCGGGAGCAGGGAGCAGTTCTTC
CDR3 protein: CASSLSWTSGSREQFF

clone size: -
V gene: TRBV28
D gene: TRBD2
J gene: TRBJ2-7
CDR3 DNA: TGTGCCAGCAGTTTGCTAGCGGGCAACTCCTACGAGCAGTACTTC
CDR3 protein: CASSLLAGNSYEQYF

clone size: -
V gene: TRBV11-2
D gene: TRBD1
J gene: TRBJ2-5
CDR3 DNA: TGTGCCAGCAGCTATACAGGGGCCGGGGAGACCCAGTACTTC
CDR3 protein: CASSYTGAGETQYF

clone size: -
V gene: TRBV7-9
D gene: TRBD2
J gene: TRBJ2-1
CDR3 DNA: TGTGCCAGCCAAACTAGCGGTTACAATGAGCAGTTCTTC
CDR3 protein: CASQTSGYNEQFF

clone size: -
V gene: TRBV9
D gene: -
J gene: TRBJ2-3
CDR3 DNA: TGTGCCAGCAGCGTAGCCGGGACAGATACGCAGTATTTT
CDR3 protein: CASSVAGTDTQYF

clone size: -
V gene: TRBV7-8
D gene: -
J gene: TRBJ2-7
CDR3 DNA: TGTGCCAGCAGCGCGGGCCATTACGAGCAGTACTTC
CDR3 protein: CASSAGHYEQYF

clone size: few
V gene: TRBV29-1
D gene: -
J gene: TRBJ2-5
CDR3 DNA: TGCAGCGTTGTTTCGGGGGGCAGTGAGACCCAGTACTTC
CDR3 protein: CSVVSGGSETQYF

clone size: -
V gene: TRBV10-3
D gene: -
J gene: TRBJ1-1
CDR3 DNA: TGTGCCATCAGTGAGCTGGAGAACACTGAAGCTTTCTTT
CDR3 protein: CAISELENTEAFF

clone size: -
V gene: TRBV27
D gene: -
J gene: TRBJ2-1
CDR3 DNA: TGTGCCAGCAGTTCCACCTCCCTGACCGGGACATCGAATGAGCAGTTCTTC
CDR3 protein: CASSSTSLTGTSNEQFF

clone size: many
V gene: TRBV25-1
D gene: TRBD2
J gene: TRBJ2-7
CDR3 DNA: TGTGCCAGCAGCCGGGACTACTCCTACGAGCAGTACTTC
CDR3 protein: CASSRDYSYEQYF

clone size: -
V gene: TRBV29-1
D gene: -
J gene: TRBJ2-5
CDR3 DNA: TGCAGCGTTCGGGCAGGGCAAGAGACCCAGTACTTC
CDR3 protein: CSVRAGQETQYF

clone size: -
V gene: TRBV28
D gene: -
J gene: TRBJ2-6
CDR3 DNA: TGTGCCAGCAGTTTGTGGGGGACGCGTTCAACTGGGGCCAACGTCCTGACTTTC
CDR3 protein: CASSLWGTRSTGANVLTF

clone size: -
V gene: TRBV5-1
D gene: -
J gene: TRBJ1-4
CDR3 DNA: TGCGCCAGCAGCTCGGACAGTACGGATGAAAAACTGTTTTTT
CDR3 protein: CASSSDSTDEKLFF

clone size: -
V gene: TRBV27
D gene: -
J gene: TRBJ1-1
CDR3 DNA: TGTGCCAGCAGTCCCGAGTGGAACACTGAAGCTTTCTTT
CDR3 protein: CASSPEWNTEAFF

clone size: -
V gene: TRBV18
D gene: -
J gene: TRBJ2-7
CDR3 DNA: TGTGCCAGCTCACCACCTATCTCCTATGCCCGCAGGGAGCAGTACTTC
CDR3 protein: CASSPPISYARREQYF

clone size: -
V gene: TRBV7-2
D gene: -
J gene: TRBJ2-7
CDR3 DNA: TGTGCCAGCAGCTTAGGTCAGTACGAGCAGTACTTC
CDR3 protein: CASSLGQYEQYF

clone size: -
V gene: TRBV11-2
D gene: TRBD2
J gene: TRBJ2-3
CDR3 DNA: TGTGCCAGCAGCTTATCCGGGAGGAGTTTGGATACGCAGTATTTT
CDR3 protein: CASSLSGRSLDTQYF

clone size: few
V gene: TRBV11-1
D gene: -
J gene: TRBJ2-2
CDR3 DNA: TGTGCCAGCAGCAACGCACAGTACACCGGGGAGCTGTTTTTT
CDR3 protein: CASSNAQYTGELFF

clone size: -
V gene: TRBV25-1
D gene: -
J gene: TRBJ2-7
CDR3 DNA: TGTGCCAGCAGTGAAGGTCAGACGGGTTCCTACGAGCAGTACTTC
CDR3 protein: CASSEGQTGSYEQYF

clone size: many
V gene: TRBV2
D gene: TRBD1
J gene: TRBJ2-1
CDR3 DNA: TGTGCCAGCAGTGAAACCACTGTACTTGGACAGGCCGATGAGCAGTTCTTC
CDR3 protein: CASSETTVLGQADEQFF

clone size: once
V gene: TRBV11-2
D gene: -
J gene: TRBJ2-3
CDR3 DNA: TGTGCCAGCAGGGAGCAGATCACAGATACGCAGTATTTT
CDR3 protein: CASREQITDTQYF

clone size: -
V gene: TRBV21-1
D gene: -
J gene: TRBJ2-3
CDR3 DNA: TGTGCCAGCAGCAAATGGCGGACAGGGAGAGGAAGTACGCAGTATTTT
CDR3 protein: CASSKWRTGRGSTQYF

clone size: -
V gene: TRBV7-8
D gene: -
J gene: TRBJ1-5
CDR3 DNA: TGTGCCAGCAGCTTAGTACAGGACCAGCCCCAGCATTTT
CDR3 protein: CASSLVQDQPQHF

clone size: -
V gene: TRBV11-2
D gene: TRBD2
J gene: TRBJ2-7
CDR3 DNA: TGTGCCAGCAGCTTTGGCGGGAGATCCTACGAGCAGTACTTC
CDR3 protein: CASSFGGRSYEQYF

clone size: -
V gene: TRBV7-2
D gene: TRBD1
J gene: TRBJ2-3
CDR3 DNA: TGTGCCAGCAGCTTAGGTCGACAGGGGTTAGATACGCAGTATTTT
CDR3 protein: CASSLGRQGLDTQYF

clone size: -
V gene: TRBV6-1
D gene: -
J gene: TRBJ2-3
CDR3 DNA: TGTGCCAGCAGTGAAGCAGGGACCTTCACAGATACGCAGTATTTT
CDR3 protein: CASSEAGTFTDTQYF

clone size: -
V gene: TRBV11-2
D gene: -
J gene: TRBJ2-7
CDR3 DNA: TGTGCCAGCAGCTTAGCCAGAGCCTACGAGCAGTACTTC
CDR3 protein: CASSLARAYEQYF

clone size: -
V gene: TRBV15
D gene: -
J gene: TRBJ1-2
CDR3 DNA: TGTGCCACCAGCCCCGAGGCGCAGGACTATGGCTACACCTTC
CDR3 protein: CATSPEAQDYGYTF

clone size: -
V gene: TRBV18
D gene: -
J gene: TRBJ2-3
CDR3 DNA: TGTGCCAGCTCACCCGACTATCTAAGCACAGATACGCAGTATTTT
CDR3 protein: CASSPDYLSTDTQYF

clone size: many
V gene: TRBV14
D gene: -
J gene: TRBJ2-7
CDR3 DNA: TGTGCCAGCAGCCTAGTGGGATTCTACGAGCAGTACTTC
CDR3 protein: CASSLVGFYEQYF

clone size: -
V gene: TRBV5-1
D gene: TRBD1
J gene: TRBJ1-1
CDR3 DNA: TGCGCCAGCAGCAGGTCTGAACAGGGGTTCACTGAAGCTTTCTTT
CDR3 protein: CASSRSEQGFTEAFF

clone size: -
V gene: TRBV5-8
D gene: TRBD1
J gene: TRBJ1-4
CDR3 DNA: TGTGCCAGCAGCTTGGATGGGACAGAACTGGGAAAACTGTTTTTT
CDR3 protein: CASSLDGTELGKLFF

clone size: -
V gene: TRBV29-1
D gene: TRBD1
J gene: TRBJ2-7
CDR3 DNA: TGCAGCATGTACACTAGACAGGGGGGACTCTACGAGCAGTACTTC
CDR3 protein: CSMYTRQGGLYEQYF

clone size: few
V gene: TRBV18
D gene: -
J gene: TRBJ2-3
CDR3 DNA: TGTGCCAGCTCACCAGGGGCCACTAGCACAGATACGCAGTATTTT
CDR3 protein: CASSPGATSTDTQYF

clone size: -
V gene: TRBV6-6
D gene: TRBD2
J gene: TRBJ2-1
CDR3 DNA: TGTGCCAGCAGCCAATACGGGGGGAATGAGCAGTTCTTC
CDR3 protein: CASSQYGGNEQFF

clone size: -
V gene: TRBV5-1
D gene: TRBD1
J gene: TRBJ2-5
CDR3 DNA: TGCGCCAGCAGCTTCGGGACAGGGAGTAAGTCGGAGACCCAGTACTTC
CDR3 protein: CASSFGTGSKSETQYF

clone size: -
V gene: TRBV2
D gene: -
J gene: TRBJ1-5
CDR3 DNA: TGTGCCAGCAGCAGCACCGCAAATCAGCCCCAGCATTTT
CDR3 protein: CASSSTANQPQHF

clone size: few
V gene: TRBV11-2
D gene: -
J gene: TRBJ2-5
CDR3 DNA: TGTGCCAGCAGCTTAGATCGGGGGGAGACCCAGTACTTC
CDR3 protein: CASSLDRGETQYF

clone size: -
V gene: TRBV28
D gene: -
J gene: TRBJ2-3
CDR3 DNA: TGTGCCAGCAGTTTACGAAATGCCGGTACGCAGTATTTT
CDR3 protein: CASSLRNAGTQYF

clone size: -
V gene: TRBV5-1
D gene: -
J gene: TRBJ2-7
CDR3 DNA: TGCGCCAGCAGGTCAACCGGGACGACCAGCTCCTACGAGCAGTACTTC
CDR3 protein: CASRSTGTTSSYEQYF